This T cell receptor (beta chain) stems from a study of shared clonotypes between healthy human individuals. Overall study findings and caveats: Naive subsets typically showed greater estimated richness than memory subsets.

Generated by immunoSEQ multiplex PCR, the TCRdb table keeps only in-frame clones and is missing some. This repertoire shows some 2,100,000 clones, approximately 96% found once; its top ten account for over 0.1%. Turning to this clone: Its antigen remains unknown.

The investigators split CD4+ cells into a CD45RA+ naive subset and a CD45RA-negative memory subset. The germline V and J ends were trimmed by 5 bases and 5 bases, with 13 bases remaining between them. This CDR3 comprises 14 residues. Per the germline V gene, CDR1 is SNHLY and CDR2 is FYNNEI. The sequencing sample was made of naive CD4+ T cells sorted from blood. The subset is: CD45RA+ positively selected. The rearrangement joins TRBV2 to TRBJ2-1; a possible D gene is TRBD2 (5 bases). The clonotype comes from a man between 18 and 35 years old in good health. The CDR3 sequence is CASSPGRVDNEQFF. The DNA for the CDR3 is TGTGCCAGCAGTCCCGGGCGGGTAGACAATGAGCAGTTCTTC.